The rows below give T cell receptor beta chains drawn from one sample of a study of T-cell memory formation after mild COVID-19. TCRdb reprocessed the 5' RACE reads via MiXCR and lists one record per CDR3 protein. This sample has about 470,000 distinct CDR3 sequences, with roughly 25% found just once. The sequencing sample was made of PBMCs or a T cell subset sorted from them (not recorded which). Source of these receptors: an adult woman who had mild COVID-19 (a few samples of this study predate the infection). Cell type and time point are not known. Each CDR3 is given with its conserved first and last residue. The D gene is left open where the match is weak. For some rows the clone size is stated as once, few or many, or as a class when expanded; others skip it.

TRBV7-2	.	.	TRBJ2-1	CASSLTMLANEQFF	TGTGCCAGCAGCTTGACGATGCTAGCGAATGAGCAGTTCTTC
TRBV7-2	few	TRBD1	TRBJ2-7	CASSLIRGQGDYEQYF	TGTGCCAGCAGCTTAATTAGGGGACAGGGGGACTACGAGCAGTACTTC
TRBV12-3/TRBV12-4	few	.	TRBJ2-3	CASSPLGGIYTDTQYF	TGTGCCAGCAGTCCTCTTGGCGGGATATACACAGATACGCAGTATTTT
TRBV5-4	few	.	TRBJ2-3	CASSLPFPGGTDTQYF	TGTGCCAGCAGCTTGCCGTTTCCGGGAGGCACAGATACGCAGTATTTT
TRBV4-1	few	.	TRBJ1-1	CASSQDTGPMNTEAFF	TGCGCCAGCAGCCAAGACACCGGACCTATGAACACTGAAGCTTTCTTT
TRBV7-9	.	.	TRBJ2-1	CASSSTGGAYEQFF	TGTGCCAGCAGCTCAACAGGGGGGGCGTATGAGCAGTTCTTC
TRBV3-1	.	.	TRBJ2-1	CASSQDLGAQNEQFF	TGTGCCAGCAGCCAAGATTTAGGGGCCCAGAATGAGCAGTTCTTC
TRBV5-1	few	.	TRBJ2-7	CASSLVSNYYEQYF	TGCGCCAGCAGCTTGGTTTCTAACTACTACGAGCAGTACTTC
TRBV11-2	.	.	TRBJ2-2	CASSFGTAVTGELFF	TGTGCCAGCAGCTTCGGCACGGCGGTCACCGGGGAGCTGTTTTTT
TRBV10-3	few	TRBD2	TRBJ2-7	CAISGGSKAGISYEQYF	TGTGCCATCAGCGGAGGCTCCAAAGCGGGGATCTCCTACGAGCAGTACTTC
TRBV9	few	.	TRBJ2-3	CASSGTGTDFTDTQYF	TGTGCCAGCAGCGGGACCGGGACCGATTTCACAGATACGCAGTATTTT
TRBV7-6	few	.	TRBJ1-3	CASSLDIAGSSGNTIYF	TGTGCCAGCAGCTTAGACATAGCAGGAAGCTCTGGAAACACCATATATTTT
TRBV9	.	.	TRBJ2-2	CASSIPGTLNTGELFF	TGTGCCAGCAGCATCCCCGGGACTTTAAACACCGGGGAGCTGTTTTTT
TRBV28	.	.	TRBJ2-2	CALEATNTGELFF	TGCGCGTTAGAGGCCACGAACACCGGGGAGCTGTTTTTT
TRBV24-1	.	TRBD1	TRBJ2-5	CATRDSQETQYF	TGTGCCACCCGGGACAGCCAAGAGACCCAGTACTTC
TRBV20-1	.	.	TRBJ1-1	CSAIPSLEAFF	TGCAGTGCTATCCCGAGCCTGGAAGCTTTCTTT
TRBV14	few	.	TRBJ2-2	CASSQGGTSNTGELFF	TGTGCCAGCAGCCAAGGGGGCACCTCGAACACCGGGGAGCTGTTTTTT
TRBV4-2	few	.	TRBJ2-7	CASSQDSGQTYEQYF	TGTGCCAGCAGCCAAGACTCCGGACAGACCTACGAGCAGTACTTC
TRBV11-2	.	.	TRBJ2-5	CASSPHRVDGETQYF	TGTGCCAGCAGCCCACACAGGGTAGACGGGGAGACCCAGTACTTC
TRBV9	few	.	TRBJ2-1	CASNNWDPAGEQFF	TGTGCCAGCAACAACTGGGACCCAGCAGGCGAGCAGTTCTTC
TRBV7-9	once	TRBD2	TRBJ2-3	CASSLVPGGATDTQYF	TGTGCCAGCAGCTTAGTCCCGGGGGGGGCCACAGATACGCAGTATTTT
TRBV30	.	.	TRBJ2-1	CAWGRDRAYNEQFF	TGTGCCTGGGGCCGGGACCGAGCCTACAATGAGCAGTTCTTC
TRBV5-1	.	.	TRBJ1-2	CASSFMTHNYGYTF	TGCGCCAGCAGCTTTATGACACACAACTATGGCTACACCTTC
TRBV5-8	.	.	TRBJ2-1	CASSLGRSYNEQFF	TGTGCCAGCAGCTTGGGACGGTCCTACAATGAGCAGTTCTTC